What follows describes a single TCR beta chain. The data are from a study of control samples from healthy donors and cancer patients. The CDR3 is 14 residues long. Trimming shortened V by 4 bases and J by 7 bases, and 17 bases separated the two germline ends. Germline V gene sequence: CDR1 SGHRS, CDR2 YFSETQ. Data came from immunoSEQ multiplex PCR; TCRdb stores just in-frame clones and leaves some out. Found here are 70,000 to 80,000 clones, approximately 88% of them singletons; the top ten hold more than 13%. The V call is TRBV5-1, the J call TRBJ1-2, with D perhaps matching TRBD1 (6 bases). Sequencing used blood. This receptor was obtained from a man between 45 and 60 years old in good health. This CDR3 reads CASSPEGQDSGYTF. The CDR3 region has the DNA TGCGCCAGCAGCCCCGAGGGACAAGATAGTGGCTACACCTTC. Filled out from reference TRBV5-1 and TRBJ1-2, the complete variable domain reads KAGVTQTPRYLIKTRGQQVTLSCSPISGHRSVSWYQQTPGQGLQFLFEYFSETQRNKGNFPGRFSGRQFSNSRSEMNVSTLELGDSALYLCASSPEGQDSGYTFGSGTRLTVV.